The rows below give T cell receptor beta chains drawn from one sample of a study of T cell responses to AZD1222 COVID-19 vaccine. The method was immunoSEQ multiplex PCR; TCRdb's version includes in-frame clones alone and lacks a portion of them. The table records 150,000 to 200,000 clones, more than 80% of them present only once. Here the sequenced sample was peripheral blood, taken on day 0 of AZD1222 vaccination. The origin of the receptors is an adult in good health. CDR3s include the opening cysteine and the closing phenylalanine or tryptophan. A D gene is named only where the DNA matches it firmly. Only part of the rows carry a size: once, few, many, or a class if the clone is expanded.

clone size	V gene	J gene	D gene	CDR3 protein	CDR3 DNA
.	TRBV2	TRBJ1-1	TRBD1	CASDPPRQGRLAFF	TGTGCCAGCGACCCCCCCCGACAGGGGAGGCTTGCTTTCTTT
.	TRBV30	TRBJ2-7	.	CAWQPDSSYEQYF	TGTGCCTGGCAACCGGACAGCTCCTACGAGCAGTACTTC
.	TRBV30	TRBJ2-7	.	CAWSSFRRDRPSYEQYF	TGTGCCTGGAGTTCATTTAGGCGGGACCGCCCATCCTACGAGCAGTACTTC
.	TRBV5-1	TRBJ2-1	.	CASSLGDYNEQFF	TGCGCCAGCAGCTTAGGTGATTACAATGAGCAGTTCTTC
.	TRBV3-1/TRBV3-2	TRBJ1-2	.	CASSQEGRGNGYTF	TGTGCCAGCAGCCAAGAAGGGCGGGGGAATGGCTACACCTTC
.	TRBV3-1/TRBV3-2	TRBJ1-2	.	CASSQAAGTDYGYTF	TGTGCCAGCAGCCAAGCCGCCGGGACGGACTATGGCTACACCTTC
.	TRBV5-1	TRBJ1-1	TRBD1	CASSLEQGTEAFF	TGCGCCAGCAGCTTGGAACAGGGGACTGAAGCTTTCTTT
.	TRBV7-9	TRBJ2-6	TRBD1	CASSFSTGGTGANVLTF	TGTGCCAGCAGCTTTTCGACAGGGGGAACTGGGGCCAACGTCCTGACTTTC
once	TRBV10-3	TRBJ2-3	TRBD2	CAISGTSVYTQYF	TGTGCCATCAGCGGGACTAGCGTGTATACGCAGTATTTT
.	TRBV19	TRBJ2-7	.	CASSIELANYEQYF	TGTGCCAGTAGTATAGAACTAGCCAACTACGAGCAGTACTTC
.	TRBV4-2	TRBJ1-2	.	CASSQDRGSGNYGYTF	TGTGCCAGCAGCCAAGATCGAGGTTCAGGGAACTATGGCTACACCTTC
.	TRBV25-1	TRBJ2-5	TRBD1	CASSGWTGEETQYF	TGTGCCAGCAGTGGGTGGACAGGGGAAGAGACCCAGTACTTC
.	TRBV6-6	TRBJ1-2	TRBD1	CASSYSEITGDLEDTF	TGTGCCAGCAGTTACAGCGAGATAACAGGGGATCTCGAGGACACCTTC
.	TRBV6-4	TRBJ2-2	TRBD1	CASSDWDSNTGELFF	TGTGCCAGCAGTGACTGGGACAGTAACACCGGGGAGCTGTTTTTT
.	TRBV3-1/TRBV3-2	TRBJ2-5	TRBD2	CASSQDLAGVETQYF	TGTGCCAGCAGCCAGGATCTAGCGGGAGTGGAGACCCAGTACTTC
.	TRBV7-6	TRBJ1-1	.	CASSQQVMNTEAFF	TGTGCCAGCAGCCAACAGGTCATGAACACTGAAGCTTTCTTT
.	TRBV18	TRBJ1-1	TRBD1	CASSHTGVQTEAFF	TGTGCCAGCTCACACACAGGGGTACAGACTGAAGCTTTCTTT
.	TRBV3-1/TRBV3-2	TRBJ1-5	.	CASSSDLSSNQPQHF	TGTGCCAGCAGCTCGGACCTAAGTAGCAATCAGCCCCAGCATTTT
.	TRBV7-8	TRBJ2-2	TRBD2	CASSLARSGSPAGELFF	TGTGCCAGCAGCTTAGCGAGGAGCGGGAGCCCCGCCGGGGAGCTGTTTTTT
.	TRBV6-2/TRBV6-3	TRBJ2-5	.	CASSYASSDSETQYF	TGTGCCAGCAGTTACGCCTCTTCGGACTCGGAGACCCAGTACTTC